What follows is one TCR beta chain and its context. Its target is not known. The sample originates from a study of cytotoxic CD8 clonotypes in ibrutinib-treated CLL. Overall study results and limits: Baseline levels of clonality went above those of age-matched healthy donors and moved with circulating CD8+ T-cell counts. An increase in clonality occurred at ibrutinib response, followed by a return toward baseline at progression. Public clonotypes showed up rarely, and on treatment they shrank or held steady. Sampling times, which were not matched between the groups, differed between sustained-remission patients and progressing patients.

Profiling relied on immunoSEQ multiplex PCR, and the TCRdb table lists in-frame clones only, not all of them. Seen here are 300,000 or so clones, over 55% observed once, and the top ten hold 6.3%. Trimming shortened V by 2 bases and J by 3 bases, and 13 bases separated the two germline ends. CDR1 is MDHEN and CDR2 is SYDVKM in the germline V gene. The CDR3 covers 15 residues. The TCR comes from a human donor with chronic lymphocytic leukemia. Sample: PBMCs, taken after 36 months of ibrutinib treatment. The chain joins TRBV28 to TRBJ1-1, with a tentative D call TRBD1 (5 bases). CDR3 DNA sequence: TGTGCCAGCAGTTTAGGGGCTCGGGGGGACACTGAAGCTTTCTTT. It translates to CASSLGARGDTEAFF.